This T cell receptor beta chain was captured in a study of siplizumab effects on memory and regulatory T cells. Germline assignment: CDR1 MDHEN and CDR2 SYDVKM. V gave up 6 bases and J gave up 5 bases, with 17 bases separating them. The CDR3 runs 15 residues. Study-level findings and limits: Neither a naive nor a memory phenotype was assignable to roughly 75-97% of proliferating CD4+ or CD8+ clones.

Clones were sequenced by immunoSEQ multiplex PCR, and TCRdb holds only the in-frame ones, with some missing. The repertoire consists of around 95,000 clones, with roughly 93% occurring once and the leading ten covering less than 1.5%. Comment on this clone: What it recognizes is unknown.

Sequencing input: non-Treg CD4+ T cells sorted from blood. The genes are TRBV28 and TRBJ2-1, with a weak D call TRBD2 (6 bases). The TCR sequence derives from a human donor in good health. CDR3 coding DNA: TGTGCCAGCAGGGGGACTGCCACGGAGAACAATGAGCAGTTCTTC. Amino acids: CASRGTATENNEQFF.